The rows below give T cell receptor beta chains drawn from one sample of a study of Ad26.COV2.S vaccination and SARS-CoV-2 variants. Data came from immunoSEQ multiplex PCR; TCRdb stores just in-frame clones and leaves some out. The repertoire has 350,000 to 500,000 clones, roughly 88% of them found once; the top ten carry around 4.2%. Sequences were derived from peripheral blood, sampled in a trial of Ad26.COV2.S vaccine versus placebo. These receptors originate from a person aged 18-60 years who received the Ad26.COV2.S COVID-19 vaccine or a placebo. The CDR3 runs from the conserved cysteine through the conserved F or W. The D gene is left open where the match is weak. Clone size is given for some rows only: seen once, a few or many times, or a class if the clone is expanded.

V: TRBV5-4
D: TRBD1
J: TRBJ2-1
size: NA
CDR3: CASSQARDRGGEQFF
DNA: TGTGCCAGCAGCCAGGCGAGGGACAGGGGTGGAGAGCAGTTCTTC

V: TRBV4-3
D: NA
J: TRBJ2-7
size: NA
CDR3: CASSQDGSGTYTYEQYF
DNA: TGCGCCAGCAGCCAAGATGGTTCCGGGACGTATACCTACGAGCAGTACTTC

V: TRBV5-1
D: NA
J: TRBJ2-1
size: NA
CDR3: CASSSDRYNEQFF
DNA: TGCGCCAGCAGCTCGGACAGATACAATGAGCAGTTCTTC

V: TRBV28
D: TRBD2
J: TRBJ2-1
size: NA
CDR3: CASRFQRELPNEQFF
DNA: TGTGCCAGCAGATTCCAGCGGGAGCTTCCCAATGAGCAGTTCTTC

V: TRBV24-1
D: NA
J: TRBJ2-2
size: NA
CDR3: CATSSYKTGELFF
DNA: TGTGCCACCAGTTCCTATAAGACCGGGGAGCTGTTTTTT

V: TRBV24-1
D: NA
J: TRBJ2-1
size: NA
CDR3: CATSDHEEYNYNEQFF
DNA: TGTGCCACCAGTGACCATGAGGAGTATAACTACAATGAGCAGTTCTTC

V: TRBV5-4
D: NA
J: TRBJ1-4
size: NA
CDR3: CASSIQATNEKLFF
DNA: TGTGCCAGCAGCATACAAGCAACTAATGAAAAACTGTTTTTT

V: TRBV28
D: TRBD2
J: TRBJ2-5
size: NA
CDR3: CASSRLGEGPGTQYF
DNA: TGTGCCAGCAGTAGACTGGGGGAGGGTCCCGGGACCCAGTACTTC

V: TRBV7-9
D: TRBD1
J: TRBJ2-1
size: NA
CDR3: CASSLGDRANNEQFF
DNA: TGTGCCAGCAGCTTAGGGGACAGGGCGAACAATGAGCAGTTCTTC

V: TRBV10-3
D: NA
J: TRBJ2-7
size: few
CDR3: CAIRFAGGDEQYF
DNA: TGTGCCATCCGGTTTGCTGGGGGCGACGAGCAGTACTTC

V: TRBV29-1
D: TRBD1
J: TRBJ2-7
size: NA
CDR3: CSVGDRDEQYF
DNA: TGCAGCGTTGGCGACAGGGACGAGCAGTACTTC

V: TRBV25-1
D: NA
J: TRBJ1-2
size: NA
CDR3: CASNGNYGYTF
DNA: TGTGCCAGCAACGGTAACTATGGCTACACCTTC

V: TRBV4-1
D: TRBD2
J: TRBJ2-5
size: NA
CDR3: CASSQVTAGVGTQYF
DNA: TGCGCCAGCAGCCAAGTGACAGCGGGGGTTGGGACCCAGTACTTC

V: TRBV28
D: TRBD1
J: TRBJ1-2
size: NA
CDR3: CASSRTGGAPNYGYTF
DNA: TGTGCCAGCAGTAGGACAGGGGGCGCTCCCAACTATGGCTACACCTTC

V: TRBV18
D: NA
J: TRBJ2-7
size: NA
CDR3: CASSPPSRDSYEQYF
DNA: TGTGCCAGCTCACCACCATCCCGGGACTCCTACGAGCAGTACTTC

V: TRBV28
D: TRBD1
J: TRBJ1-5
size: NA
CDR3: CASSLTGESNQPQHF
DNA: TGTGCCAGCAGCCTGACAGGGGAGAGCAATCAGCCCCAGCATTTT

V: TRBV7-6
D: TRBD1
J: TRBJ2-5
size: NA
CDR3: CASSLYILGGRDSDVGTQYF
DNA: TGTGCCAGCAGCCTATATATTTTAGGTGGCCGGGACAGTGATGTCGGGACCCAGTACTTC